The present entry profiles one TCR beta chain with its context. 13 Jbeta primers and 60 Vbeta primers were used for the PCR. The assay was immunoSEQ multiplex PCR, and TCRdb's table has in-frame clones only and misses some. The sample consists of about 140,000 clones, 82% of them appearing once. This specimen comes from a study of cytomegalovirus exposure and HLA in healthy donors. Trimming took off 6 bases at V and 4 bases at J, with 18 bases between the two ends. CDR1 is MDHEN and CDR2 is SYDVKM in the germline V gene. The CDR3 runs 15 residues. The chain couples TRBV28 to TRBJ2-5; a weak D match, TRBD2 (5 bases). The material sequenced was PBMCs. This receptor was taken from a woman aged 40 to 50 in good health and CMV-seronegative. CDR3 protein: CASSIASRVRETQYF. The CDR3 DNA sequence: TGTGCCAGCAGCATCGCTTCGAGGGTGAGAGAGACCCAGTACTTC.